The sequence of this T cell receptor (beta chain) was determined in a study of blood T cell repertoires in COVID-19. On the study more broadly: Samples of COVID-19 (acute and convalescent) were obtained from the United States, Italy and Spain. Sources were T cells, B-cell-depleted T cells, or PBMCs; the material itself was cDNA or gDNA.

Authors' data handling: Reference gene primer amplification yielded estimated nucleated cell counts. TCRdb's table, derived via immunoSEQ multiplex PCR, lists solely in-frame clones and lacks some. V and J calls and clone size come straight from that table; D and trimming were deduced from the DNA. The data show about 35,000 clones, roughly 86% seen once. The CDR3 is 14 amino acids. V was clipped by 8 bases and J by 3 bases; unmatched bases: 6. Per germline, CDR1 SNHLY and CDR2 FYNNEI. This clonotype was obtained from an older man with active or convalescent COVID-19. Sequenced sample: peripheral blood. The chain joins TRBV2 to TRBJ2-3, with TRBD1 matching over 9 bases. The CDR3 DNA reads as TGTGCCAGCGGGGAACAGGGGGCTACAGATACGCAGTATTTT. Protein product: CASGEQGATDTQYF.